This TCR beta chain was captured by sequencing in a study of T cell responses to AZD1222 COVID-19 vaccine. Study-level information: Timing groups of about 4 and about 12 weeks for second doses were pooled. Notes on the study in general: White British ancestry dominated among donors, who included more females, and clonal diversity was possibly underestimated. Vaccination with two AZD1222 doses was followed by a rise in Spike-specific TCR breadth and depth.

Germline V gives CDR1 MNHEY, CDR2 SVGAGI. This CDR3 region has 14 residues. J lost 4 bases, V lost 6 bases, and 8 bases had no gene match. To note about this clone: Its target is unknown.

Sequenced by immunoSEQ multiplex PCR; TCRdb stores in-frame clones only, minus some. The sample includes about 140,000 clones, roughly nine tenths of them seen just once. The chain carries TRBV6-5 and TRBJ1-1; 7 bases are shared with TRBD1. Sequences were derived from peripheral blood, sampled on day 0 of AZD1222 vaccination. This TCR derives from an adult in good health. The CDR3 loop reads CASRHRGGITEAFF. The CDR3 DNA reads as TGTGCCAGCAGGCACAGGGGCGGGATCACTGAAGCTTTCTTT.